A selection of T cell receptor beta chains follows, all from one sample in a study of blood T cell repertoires in COVID-19. Clones were read by immunoSEQ multiplex PCR, and TCRdb kept only the in-frame ones, dropping some. The repertoire holds 180,000 or so clones, around nine tenths seen once, with under 2% in the top ten. The sample taken for sequencing was peripheral blood. The receptors come from a man aged 18 to 29 with active or convalescent COVID-19. CDR3s include the opening cysteine and the closing phenylalanine or tryptophan. A D gene is named only where the DNA matches it firmly. Clone size is not always given. Where it is, it says once, few, many or a class for expanded clones.

abundance: NA; j_gene: TRBJ2-4; d_gene: NA; v_gene: TRBV28; len: 17; CDR3nt: TGTGCCAGCAGCCCTGTGGGGGAGGTTGACATCAAAAACATTCAGTACTTC; CDR3aa: CASSPVGEVDIKNIQYF
abundance: once; j_gene: TRBJ2-1; d_gene: TRBD2; v_gene: TRBV11-2; len: 15; CDR3nt: TGTGCCAGCAGCTTAGGACTAGCTACGTACAATGAGCAGTTCTTC; CDR3aa: CASSLGLATYNEQFF
abundance: NA; j_gene: TRBJ1-3; d_gene: NA; v_gene: TRBV5-6; len: 14; CDR3nt: TGTGCCAGCAGCTTTTTCGGAAGCCAGGACACCATATATTTT; CDR3aa: CASSFFGSQDTIYF
abundance: NA; j_gene: TRBJ2-1; d_gene: TRBD2; v_gene: TRBV3-1/TRBV3-2; len: 20; CDR3nt: TGTGCCAGCAGCCAAGATCGAAACACCGGGACTAGCGAAAACTACAATGAGCAGTTCTTC; CDR3aa: CASSQDRNTGTSENYNEQFF
abundance: few; j_gene: TRBJ1-2; d_gene: NA; v_gene: TRBV9; len: 11; CDR3nt: TGTGCCAGCGGTACGGGGTCTGGCTACACCTTC; CDR3aa: CASGTGSGYTF
abundance: NA; j_gene: TRBJ1-5; d_gene: NA; v_gene: TRBV7-2; len: 13; CDR3nt: TGTGCCAGCAGCTTCCGGGGTGATCAGCCCCAGCATTTT; CDR3aa: CASSFRGDQPQHF
abundance: NA; j_gene: TRBJ2-3; d_gene: NA; v_gene: TRBV30; len: 13; CDR3nt: TGTGCCTGGAGTGTAGTAGTTGCAGATACGCAGTATTTT; CDR3aa: CAWSVVVADTQYF
abundance: NA; j_gene: TRBJ1-1; d_gene: TRBD1; v_gene: TRBV5-1; len: 16; CDR3nt: TGCGCCAGCAGCTCGACCCAGGGGGCATGGGACACTGAAGCTTTCTTT; CDR3aa: CASSSTQGAWDTEAFF
abundance: once; j_gene: TRBJ1-1; d_gene: NA; v_gene: TRBV5-1; len: 15; CDR3nt: TGCGCCAGCAGCTTGGACCCAGGGGTGAACACTGAAGCTTTCTTT; CDR3aa: CASSLDPGVNTEAFF
abundance: NA; j_gene: TRBJ2-6; d_gene: NA; v_gene: TRBV4-2; len: 17; CDR3nt: TGTGCCAGCAGCCAAGGTTCGAGTAGCTCTGGGGCCAACGTCCTGACTTTC; CDR3aa: CASSQGSSSSGANVLTF
abundance: NA; j_gene: TRBJ1-3; d_gene: NA; v_gene: TRBV18; len: 15; CDR3nt: TGTGCCCTCGGGAAGGCAGAGACATCTGGAAACACCATATATTTT; CDR3aa: CALGKAETSGNTIYF
abundance: NA; j_gene: TRBJ1-2; d_gene: NA; v_gene: TRBV15; len: 13; CDR3nt: TGTGCCACCAGCTTGACTGGTAACTATGGCTACACCTTC; CDR3aa: CATSLTGNYGYTF
abundance: few; j_gene: TRBJ1-4; d_gene: TRBD1; v_gene: TRBV5-1; len: 16; CDR3nt: TGCGCCAGCAGCACCCTCGGACAGGGAACTAATGAAAAACTGTTTTTT; CDR3aa: CASSTLGQGTNEKLFF
abundance: NA; j_gene: TRBJ1-2; d_gene: NA; v_gene: TRBV5-1; len: 14; CDR3nt: TGCGCCAGCAGCAGCGACAATTACAGGGATGGCTACACCTTC; CDR3aa: CASSSDNYRDGYTF
abundance: NA; j_gene: TRBJ1-5; d_gene: TRBD1; v_gene: TRBV15; len: 15; CDR3nt: TGTGCCACCAGCGGGCTGCAGGGGGTGAGACAGCCCCAGCATTTT; CDR3aa: CATSGLQGVRQPQHF
abundance: NA; j_gene: TRBJ2-1; d_gene: NA; v_gene: TRBV7-9; len: 15; CDR3nt: TGTGCCAGCAGCGCGGGACGGAGCTCCTACAATGAGCAGTTCTTC; CDR3aa: CASSAGRSSYNEQFF
abundance: NA; j_gene: TRBJ1-1; d_gene: NA; v_gene: TRBV9; len: 16; CDR3nt: TGTGCCAGCAGCGCCGAAACAGGGACCTTCAACACTGAAGCTTTCTTT; CDR3aa: CASSAETGTFNTEAFF
abundance: NA; j_gene: TRBJ2-2; d_gene: NA; v_gene: TRBV19; len: 17; CDR3nt: TGTGCCAGTAGTACTACCTCTGGTGGGGGGGCGTCCGGGGAGCTGTTTTTT; CDR3aa: CASSTTSGGGASGELFF
abundance: NA; j_gene: TRBJ2-2; d_gene: TRBD1; v_gene: TRBV7-2; len: 15; CDR3nt: TGTGCCAGCAGCCCGGACAGGGTCGCCACCGGGGAGCTGTTTTTT; CDR3aa: CASSPDRVATGELFF
abundance: NA; j_gene: TRBJ2-6; d_gene: NA; v_gene: TRBV19; len: 18; CDR3nt: TGTGCCAGTAGAAAAGTCACAGGGTGGCCTTCTGGGGCCAACGTCCTGACTTTC; CDR3aa: CASRKVTGWPSGANVLTF
abundance: NA; j_gene: TRBJ2-1; d_gene: TRBD2; v_gene: TRBV19; len: 16; CDR3nt: TGTGCCAGTAGTAAGTTGGGGGGGGAATACTACAATGAGCAGTTCTTC; CDR3aa: CASSKLGGEYYNEQFF
abundance: NA; j_gene: TRBJ2-1; d_gene: TRBD2; v_gene: TRBV9; len: 17; CDR3nt: TGTGCCAGCAGCGTAGGGCCCCGGGCTAGCGGGAACGGTGAGCAGTTCTTC; CDR3aa: CASSVGPRASGNGEQFF
abundance: once; j_gene: TRBJ1-1; d_gene: NA; v_gene: TRBV18; len: 14; CDR3nt: TGTGCCAGCTCAAACGATGGGGCGAACACTGAAGCTTTCTTT; CDR3aa: CASSNDGANTEAFF
abundance: NA; j_gene: TRBJ2-1; d_gene: TRBD2; v_gene: TRBV11-2; len: 17; CDR3nt: TGTGCCAGCAGCTTAGATAGGAGACTAGCGGGCTACAATGAGCAGTTCTTC; CDR3aa: CASSLDRRLAGYNEQFF
abundance: NA; j_gene: TRBJ1-2; d_gene: TRBD1; v_gene: TRBV6-1; len: 20; CDR3nt: TGTGCCAGCAGTGCTCGTCGGGACAGGGGGCTTTGGATAGCTAACTATGGCTACACCTTC; CDR3aa: CASSARRDRGLWIANYGYTF
abundance: NA; j_gene: TRBJ2-3; d_gene: TRBD2; v_gene: TRBV5-1; len: 16; CDR3nt: TGCGCCAGCAGCGAAACTAGCGGGGGAATCACAGATACGCAGTATTTT; CDR3aa: CASSETSGGITDTQYF
abundance: NA; j_gene: TRBJ1-2; d_gene: NA; v_gene: TRBV29-1; len: 16; CDR3nt: TGCAGCGTTGAAATAGGTAGTGCAGGGAACCCATATGGCTACACCTTC; CDR3aa: CSVEIGSAGNPYGYTF
abundance: NA; j_gene: TRBJ2-1; d_gene: TRBD2; v_gene: TRBV27; len: 17; CDR3nt: TGTGCCAGCAGTTTAGTGGTTAGCGGGGGATCTGGGATCGAGCAGTTCTTC; CDR3aa: CASSLVVSGGSGIEQFF
abundance: NA; j_gene: TRBJ1-1; d_gene: NA; v_gene: TRBV6-5; len: 14; CDR3nt: TGTGCCAGCAGGATGGACAGCAGGAACACTGAAGCTTTCTTT; CDR3aa: CASRMDSRNTEAFF
abundance: NA; j_gene: TRBJ2-4; d_gene: TRBD1; v_gene: TRBV27; len: 18; CDR3nt: TGTGCCAGCAGTCCCCTCACCGGGGACAGGGAGACCAAAAACATTCAGTACTTC; CDR3aa: CASSPLTGDRETKNIQYF
abundance: NA; j_gene: TRBJ2-7; d_gene: TRBD2; v_gene: TRBV19; len: 14; CDR3nt: TGTGCCAGTAGTCCACTAGCGGCCTCCTACGAGCAGTACTTC; CDR3aa: CASSPLAASYEQYF
abundance: once; j_gene: TRBJ2-4; d_gene: NA; v_gene: TRBV18; len: 13; CDR3nt: TGTGCCAGCTCACCGGGGCCCAAAAACATTCAGTACTTC; CDR3aa: CASSPGPKNIQYF
abundance: NA; j_gene: TRBJ2-6; d_gene: TRBD2; v_gene: TRBV23-1; len: 18; CDR3nt: TGCGCCAGCAGTCAATCTTGGCTAGCGGGCTCTGGGGCCAACGTCCTGACTTTC; CDR3aa: CASSQSWLAGSGANVLTF
abundance: NA; j_gene: TRBJ1-1; d_gene: NA; v_gene: TRBV7-9; len: 15; CDR3nt: TGTGCCAGCAGCTTAGCGACAGGTATGAACACTGAAGCTTTCTTT; CDR3aa: CASSLATGMNTEAFF
abundance: NA; j_gene: TRBJ1-2; d_gene: TRBD1; v_gene: TRBV7-2; len: 13; CDR3nt: TGTGCCAGCAGCTTCGGACAGGGAGGAGGCTACACCTTC; CDR3aa: CASSFGQGGGYTF
abundance: NA; j_gene: TRBJ2-1; d_gene: TRBD2; v_gene: TRBV5-1; len: 15; CDR3nt: TGCGCCAGCAGCATCTTAGCGGGGCATTACAATGAGCAGTTCTTC; CDR3aa: CASSILAGHYNEQFF
abundance: NA; j_gene: TRBJ2-1; d_gene: TRBD2; v_gene: TRBV27; len: 13; CDR3nt: TGTGCCAGCAGTTTAAGACTAGCGCGAGAGCAGTTCTTC; CDR3aa: CASSLRLAREQFF
abundance: NA; j_gene: TRBJ1-1; d_gene: NA; v_gene: TRBV3-1/TRBV3-2; len: 11; CDR3nt: TGTGCCAGCAGCCTCACAGGGGAAGCTTTCTTT; CDR3aa: CASSLTGEAFF
abundance: NA; j_gene: TRBJ2-5; d_gene: TRBD2; v_gene: TRBV4-1; len: 17; CDR3nt: TGCGCCAGCAGCCAAGGCCCGACTAGCGGAGTCCAAGAGACCCAGTACTTC; CDR3aa: CASSQGPTSGVQETQYF
abundance: NA; j_gene: TRBJ2-1; d_gene: TRBD1; v_gene: TRBV5-4; len: 15; CDR3nt: TGTGCCAGCAGCTTAGGACAGGGGGCGCTTGTTGAGCAGTTCTTC; CDR3aa: CASSLGQGALVEQFF
abundance: NA; j_gene: TRBJ1-1; d_gene: TRBD1; v_gene: TRBV19; len: 16; CDR3nt: TGTGCCAGTAGTATGGGGGACAGGGGGCGAATGGGTGAAGCTTTCTTT; CDR3aa: CASSMGDRGRMGEAFF
abundance: NA; j_gene: TRBJ2-7; d_gene: NA; v_gene: TRBV12-3/TRBV12-4; len: 13; CDR3nt: TGTGCCAGCAGTTCGCAGGTTTCCTACGAGCAGTACTTC; CDR3aa: CASSSQVSYEQYF
abundance: once; j_gene: TRBJ1-6; d_gene: NA; v_gene: TRBV18; len: 13; CDR3nt: TGTGCCAGCTCCCGCGAGGGTAATTCACCCCTCCACTTT; CDR3aa: CASSREGNSPLHF
abundance: NA; j_gene: TRBJ1-1; d_gene: NA; v_gene: TRBV29-1; len: 12; CDR3nt: TGCAGCGTTGACAGGGAGGGCACTGAAGCTTTCTTT; CDR3aa: CSVDREGTEAFF
abundance: NA; j_gene: TRBJ1-1; d_gene: TRBD1; v_gene: TRBV3-1/TRBV3-2; len: 17; CDR3nt: TGTGCCAGCAGCCCGCTCCACGGACAGGGTGGCGGCACTGAAGCTTTCTTT; CDR3aa: CASSPLHGQGGGTEAFF
abundance: NA; j_gene: TRBJ2-7; d_gene: NA; v_gene: TRBV7-9; len: 14; CDR3nt: TGTGCCAGCAGCTTTCATGGGGCCACCTACGAGCAGTACTTC; CDR3aa: CASSFHGATYEQYF
abundance: NA; j_gene: TRBJ2-2; d_gene: TRBD1; v_gene: TRBV19; len: 20; CDR3nt: TGTGCCAGTGGAAAGAAGGACAGGGGTGTCCTTTATAGTAATGCCGGGGAGCTGTTTTTT; CDR3aa: CASGKKDRGVLYSNAGELFF
abundance: NA; j_gene: TRBJ2-7; d_gene: NA; v_gene: TRBV5-1; len: 14; CDR3nt: TGCGCCAGCAGTTTGTCGCAGGGGAGCGCCACGCAGTACTTC; CDR3aa: CASSLSQGSATQYF
abundance: NA; j_gene: TRBJ2-1; d_gene: TRBD2; v_gene: TRBV9; len: 16; CDR3nt: TGTGCCAGCAGCTCCAGACTAGCGGGAGGACGGAATGAGCAGTTCTTC; CDR3aa: CASSSRLAGGRNEQFF
abundance: NA; j_gene: TRBJ1-4; d_gene: NA; v_gene: TRBV15; len: 14; CDR3nt: TGTGCCACCAGCAGGGGTGTTGCGGTCGAAAAACTGTTTTTT; CDR3aa: CATSRGVAVEKLFF